The 21 T cell receptor beta chains reported below all come from one sample, sequenced in a study of PD-L1 blockade in urothelial cancer. Measured with immunoSEQ multiplex PCR; TCRdb has only the in-frame clones, and not every one. This sample yields around 50,000 clones, of which approximately 86% are seen a single time; 1.9% belongs to the top ten. Time point in this sample: peripheral blood 6 weeks after treatment start. The source material was PBMCs, sampled around atezolizumab (anti-PD-L1) treatment. The receptor set was obtained from a man in his fifties or sixties with urothelial cancer.

This sequence joins TRBV9 and TRBJ2-3, with 7 bases aligning to TRBD1. The CDR3 covers 15 residues. Germline trimming cut 0 bases from V and 4 bases from J; bases unmatched to any gene: 5. Germline values: CDR1 SGDLS, CDR2 YYNGEE. CDR3 protein: CASSVERGPPDTQYF. As DNA, the CDR3 is TGTGCCAGCAGCGTAGAAAGGGGGCCGCCAGATACGCAGTATTTT. The full variable domain, with the rest looked up from reference TRBV9 and TRBJ2-3, is DSGVTQTPKHLITATGQRVTLRCSPRSGDLSVYWYQQSLDQGLQFLIQYYNGEERAKGNILERFSAQQFPDLHSELNLSSLELGDSALYFCASSVERGPPDTQYFGPGTRLTVL.

The chain recombines TRBV6-5 with TRBJ2-5; D ambiguous. The germline V gene has CDR1 MNHEY and CDR2 SVGAGI. The CDR3 spans 13 residues. Here the CDR3 DNA reads TGTGCTGCTTTTGGCTCCCCAACAAAAACCCAGTACTTC. This codes for CAAFGSPTKTQYF.

V and J are TRBV10-2 and TRBJ2-7; 9 bases are shared with TRBD1. Germline V lookup: CDR1 WSHSY, CDR2 SAAADI. Losses at the gene ends were 4 bases for V and 4 bases for J; bases not matched to a gene: 11. This CDR3 is built from 16 residues. The CDR3 spells CASSVNEPGQGYEQYF. CDR3 in DNA: TGCGCCAGCAGTGTGAACGAACCGGGACAGGGTTACGAGCAGTACTTC.

The genes are TRBV11-2 and TRBJ2-3; 8 bases fit TRBD1. This CDR3 has 16 residues. The germline V gene has CDR1 SGHAT and CDR2 FQNNGV. With 5 bases clipped from V and 0 bases from J, the junction kept 7 bases outside the gene matches. This CDR3 is CASSRDRGSSTDTQYF. CDR3 sequence (DNA): TGTGCCAGCAGCCGCGACAGGGGCTCTAGCACAGATACGCAGTATTTT.

The chain links TRBV7-3 to TRBJ2-1; TRBD2 matches 9 bases. V lost 4 bases, J lost 9 bases, and 13 bases stayed unmatched. Germline V gene lookup returns CDR1 SGHTA and CDR2 FQGTGA. The CDR3 is 16 residues long. Here the CDR3 reads CASSSPLGGGVSEQFF. The CDR3, as DNA: TGTGCCAGCAGCTCCCCACTGGGCGGGGGGGTGTCTGAGCAGTTCTTC.

The chain is built from TRBV30 and TRBJ2-5, with D tentatively TRBD1 (5 bases). This CDR3 spans 12 amino acids. The V gene's germline CDR1 is GTSNPN and CDR2 SVGIG (reference sequence). V dropped 1 base and J dropped 5 bases, with 8 bases sitting between them. The CDR3 DNA follows: TGTGCCTGGAGTGAGGGGTCCGAGACCCAGTACTTC. Its protein product is CAWSEGSETQYF.

The chain uses TRBV27 and TRBJ2-5; 8 nucleotides align to TRBD2. V lost 0 bases to trimming and J lost 4 bases; unmatched junction nucleotides: 1. The CDR3 length is 14 residues. CDR1 and CDR2 from the germline V gene are MNHEY and SMNVEV (reference sequence). In DNA form, the CDR3 reads TGTGCCAGCAGTTTATCGGCGGGAGGAGAGACCCAGTACTTC. Translated, it gives CASSLSAGGETQYF.

The rearrangement links TRBV5-5 to TRBJ1-5; TRBD1 is a possible D gene (5 bases). Germline lookup yields CDR1 SGHKS and CDR2 YYEKEE (reference sequence). CDR3 length equals 14 residues. V was shortened by 4 bases and J by 5 bases, with 13 bases between the two germline ends. The CDR3 protein is CASSAGSRDQPQHF. DNA for the CDR3: TGTGCCAGCAGCGCAGGGTCTCGGGATCAGCCCCAGCATTTT.

This clone was recorded only once. V usage is TRBV7-3 and J usage is TRBJ2-3; TRBD2 agrees at 8 bases. Germline-derived CDR1 and CDR2 are SGHTA and FQGTGA. V was pared by 3 bases and J by 3 bases, with 8 bases of the junction left unmatched. This CDR3 is built from 16 residues. CDR3 DNA sequence: TGTGCCAGCAGCTTCTACGGGGGGGGCGCGACAGATACGCAGTATTTT. Protein sequence: CASSFYGGGATDTQYF.

This clone showed up just a few times. V usage is TRBV11-2 and J usage is TRBJ2-7; D is perhaps TRBD1 (5 bases). The CDR3 runs to 13 residues. V lost 4 bases to trimming and J lost 2 bases, with 9 bases between them. Germline V gene data show CDR1 as SGHAT and CDR2 as FQNNGV. The CDR3 DNA sequence: TGTGCCAGCAGCTCCCTCAGGGCCTACGAGCAGTACTTC. It is translated as CASSSLRAYEQYF.

This clone was counted only a few times. This rearrangement joins TRBV7-2 to TRBJ1-2; D is undetermined. V was trimmed by 3 bases and J by 8 bases, leaving 16 bases between them. Germline CDR1 is SGHTA and CDR2 is FQGNSA. CDR3 length: 14 residues. CDR3 sequence reads: CASSFGEAGRGYTF. Written as DNA, the CDR3 is TGTGCCAGCAGCTTCGGCGAAGCGGGTCGCGGCTACACCTTC.

As DNA, the CDR3 is TGTGCCAGCAAGCGGGGGGACACCGGGGAGCTGTTTTTT. This sequence encodes CASKRGDTGELFF. The chain employs TRBV6-6 and TRBJ2-2; TRBD2 matches at 9 bases. The V gene end was trimmed by 7 bases and the J gene end by 3 bases; junction bases not matched to a gene: 0. The CDR3 is 13 amino acids. The germline V gene encodes CDR1 MNHNY and CDR2 SVGAGI (reference sequence).

This chain links TRBV7-6 with TRBJ1-4; D unresolved. Germline loops: CDR1 SGHVS, CDR2 FNYEAQ. This CDR3 has 15 amino acids. V was shortened by 1 base and J by 3 bases, with 9 bases between the two germline ends. CDR3 coding DNA: TGTGCCAGCAGCTTAGTAGGCGGATCTAATGAAAAACTGTTTTTT. Protein sequence: CASSLVGGSNEKLFF.

This chain links TRBV30 with TRBJ1-2; 10 bases map to TRBD1. This CDR3 comprises 15 residues. The germline V gene encodes CDR1 GTSNPN and CDR2 SVGIG (reference sequence). After removal of 4 bases from V and 4 bases from J, the junction contained 9 bases not matched to a gene. The CDR3 DNA reads TGTGCCTGGAACCCGGGACAGGGGATGTTCTATGGCTACACCTTC. Translated: CAWNPGQGMFYGYTF. The full variable domain, completed using reference TRBV30 and TRBJ1-2, is SQTIHQWPATLVQPVGSPLSLECTVEGTSNPNLYWYRQAAGRGLQLLFYSVGIGQISSEVPQNLSASRPQDRQFILSSKKLLLSDSGFYLCAWNPGQGMFYGYTFGSGTRLTVV.

The chain links TRBV4-3 to TRBJ1-1; 8 positions match TRBD1. Losses at the gene ends were 4 bases for V and 11 bases for J; bases not matched to a gene: 15. Germline loops: CDR1 LGHNA, CDR2 YSLEER. The CDR3 is made up of 15 amino acids. The CDR3 sequence: CASSRGQGLKGGAFF. DNA of the CDR3: TGCGCCAGCAGCCGAGGACAGGGACTTAAGGGGGGTGCTTTCTTT.

The rearrangement joins TRBV12-5 to TRBJ2-1, with TRBD2 matching over 10 bases. This CDR3 region has 17 residues. CDR1 and CDR2 from the germline V gene are LGHNT and FRNRAP. Losses at the gene ends were 4 bases for V and 2 bases for J; bases not matched to a gene: 8. The CDR3 here is CASGSNLSGGAYNEQFF. The CDR3 DNA reads as TGTGCTAGTGGTTCCAACCTAAGCGGGGGGGCCTACAATGAGCAGTTCTTC.

This chain links TRBV27 with TRBJ2-7, with D possibly matching TRBD2 (6 bases). Looked up from germline, CDR1 is MNHEY and CDR2 is SMNVEV (reference sequence). The CDR3 loop spans 16 amino acids. V was trimmed by 7 bases and J by 0 bases, leaving 19 bases between them. CDR3 bases: TGTGCCAGCAACAAAATTGGGGGGTTTAGCTCCTACGAGCAGTACTTC. It codes for CASNKIGGFSSYEQYF.

The rearrangement joins TRBV5-6 to TRBJ1-5; 9 positions agree with TRBD1. CDR1 and CDR2 (germline): SGHDT, YYEEEE. CDR3 length equals 15 residues. V dropped 4 bases and J dropped 6; count of bases not matched to a gene: 8. The CDR3 region has the DNA TGTGCCAGCAGCCGGACAGGGGCTTACGGTCAGCCCCAGCATTTT. Protein: CASSRTGAYGQPQHF.

The chain carries TRBV5-6 and TRBJ1-2; 7 bases line up with TRBD1. Losses at the gene ends were 0 bases for V and 6 bases for J; bases not matched to a gene: 5. The CDR3 spans 14 residues. The germline CDR1 and CDR2 sequences are SGHDT and YYEEEE. DNA of the CDR3: TGTGCCAGCAGCTTGGTTGGACAGGCCCATGGCTACACCTTC. This codes for CASSLVGQAHGYTF.

The chain recombines TRBV4-3 with TRBJ2-1, with D tentatively TRBD1 (5 bases). The CDR3 has 15 amino acids. The germline CDR1 and CDR2 sequences are LGHNA and YSLEER. Trimming left V 1 base short and J 4 bases short, with 11 bases between. The CDR3 loop is CASSQGERQYNEQFF. The DNA of the CDR3 is TGCGCCAGCAGCCAAGGGGAAAGACAGTACAATGAGCAGTTCTTC.

This clone was observed a single time. The V gene is TRBV10-2, the J gene TRBJ2-1; 7 bases fit TRBD1. Germline CDR1 is WSHSY and CDR2 is SAAADI. CDR3 length equals 15 residues. With 8 bases clipped from V and 2 bases from J, the junction kept 9 bases outside the gene matches. In nucleotides, the CDR3 is TGCGCCAGCGGATTACCGCAGGGGGCCTACAATGAGCAGTTCTTC. Translating gives CASGLPQGAYNEQFF.